Listed below are T cell receptor beta chains from one sample, sequenced in a study of CD8+CD57+ T cells in acquired aplastic anemia. TCRdb itself ran the reads through MiXCR, one entry per CDR3 protein. Of some 220,000 distinct CDR3 sequences in the sample, roughly 35% were seen once. The sequenced sample was sorted CD4+, CD8+, or CD8+CD57+ T cells (not recorded which) from PBMCs. The origin of the receptors is a human donor in good health, serving as a control. Each CDR3 is given with its conserved first and last residue. The D gene is left open where the match is weak. The size of a clone is reported for some rows only, either as once, few or many, or as a class for expanded clones.

abundance: many
j_gene: TRBJ1-2
v_gene: TRBV19
d_gene: TRBD1
CDR3aa: CASSGGQGGTYGYTF
CDR3nt: TGTGCCAGTAGTGGCGGACAGGGGGGAACCTATGGCTACACCTTC

abundance: -
j_gene: TRBJ2-5
v_gene: TRBV24-1
d_gene: TRBD2
CDR3aa: CATSDYLAGQETQYF
CDR3nt: TGTGCCACCAGTGATTATCTAGCGGGGCAAGAGACCCAGTACTTC

abundance: -
j_gene: TRBJ1-2
v_gene: TRBV27
d_gene: TRBD1
CDR3aa: CASSSRAGTVYGYTF
CDR3nt: TGTGCCAGCAGTTCGAGGGCCGGGACAGTCTATGGCTACACCTTC

abundance: few
j_gene: TRBJ2-7
v_gene: TRBV5-4
d_gene: TRBD1
CDR3aa: CASSLVPKTGTGSYEQYF
CDR3nt: TGTGCCAGCAGCTTGGTCCCTAAAACCGGGACAGGGAGCTACGAGCAGTACTTC

abundance: few
j_gene: TRBJ2-1
v_gene: TRBV7-9
d_gene: -
CDR3aa: CASSPTPYNEQFF
CDR3nt: TGTGCCAGCAGCCCGACGCCTTACAATGAGCAGTTCTTC

abundance: -
j_gene: TRBJ1-1
v_gene: TRBV2
d_gene: TRBD1
CDR3aa: CASSGGGQGLGLAFF
CDR3nt: TGTGCCAGCAGTGGGGGGGGACAGGGGTTAGGTTTGGCTTTCTTT

abundance: many
j_gene: TRBJ1-2
v_gene: TRBV20-1
d_gene: -
CDR3aa: CSVRPDNYGYTF
CDR3nt: TGCAGTGTCAGGCCCGATAACTATGGCTACACCTTC

abundance: -
j_gene: TRBJ2-7
v_gene: TRBV11-2
d_gene: TRBD1
CDR3aa: CASSLGRMDRASYEQYF
CDR3nt: TGTGCCAGCAGCTTAGGAAGAATGGACAGGGCCTCCTACGAGCAGTACTTC

abundance: -
j_gene: TRBJ1-6
v_gene: TRBV15
d_gene: -
CDR3aa: CATNTGGDYAGNSPLHF
CDR3nt: TGTGCCACCAATACCGGCGGAGATTACGCAGGGAATTCACCCCTCCACTTT

abundance: -
j_gene: TRBJ1-3
v_gene: TRBV3-1
d_gene: TRBD1
CDR3aa: CASSQLQGAGNTIYF
CDR3nt: TGTGCCAGCAGCCAACTACAGGGGGCCGGAAACACCATATATTTT

abundance: -
j_gene: TRBJ2-1
v_gene: TRBV5-4
d_gene: -
CDR3aa: CASSAGRARDSYNEQFF
CDR3nt: TGTGCCAGCAGCGCTGGACGGGCCAGGGACTCCTACAATGAGCAGTTCTTC

abundance: many
j_gene: TRBJ1-2
v_gene: TRBV24-1
d_gene: TRBD1
CDR3aa: CATSDPRQGEVGYTF
CDR3nt: TGTGCCACCAGTGACCCTAGACAGGGGGAGGTTGGCTACACCTTC

abundance: -
j_gene: TRBJ2-5
v_gene: TRBV2
d_gene: -
CDR3aa: CASREGTPYF
CDR3nt: TGTGCCAGCAGGGAGGGCACCCCGTACTTC

abundance: -
j_gene: TRBJ2-3
v_gene: TRBV10-3
d_gene: TRBD2
CDR3aa: CATQQAGRAGDTQYF
CDR3nt: TGTGCCACCCAACAAGCGGGACGGGCCGGAGATACGCAGTATTTT

abundance: -
j_gene: TRBJ1-2
v_gene: TRBV25-1
d_gene: TRBD1
CDR3aa: CASGPDRGSGYTF
CDR3nt: TGTGCCAGCGGTCCCGACAGGGGTAGTGGCTACACCTTC

abundance: few
j_gene: TRBJ1-6
v_gene: TRBV6-1
d_gene: -
CDR3aa: CARMNSRSSYNSPLHF
CDR3nt: TGTGCCAGAATGAATTCCCGGAGCTCCTATAATTCACCCCTCCACTTT

abundance: many
j_gene: TRBJ1-2
v_gene: TRBV20-1
d_gene: -
CDR3aa: CSGRGDYGYTF
CDR3nt: TGCAGTGGGCGGGGGGACTATGGCTACACCTTC

abundance: many
j_gene: TRBJ2-7
v_gene: TRBV20-1
d_gene: TRBD1
CDR3aa: CSARVQGEQYF
CDR3nt: TGCAGTGCTAGAGTACAGGGGGAGCAGTACTTC